This record concerns one T cell receptor (beta chain) sequence. The CDR3 consists of 16 residues. This entry belongs to a study of technical replicates of blood from a few donors. Method: immunoSEQ multiplex PCR; TCRdb's copy keeps in-frame clones and lacks some. The sample comprises about 100,000 clones, approximately 95% of which are singletons, and roughly 0.34% rests with the top ten. The TCR sequence derives from a human donor in good health. Material for sequencing was T cells isolated from PBMCs. This chain connects TRBV21-1 to TRBJ2-7; the D call of TRBD2 is as the table states it, not checked on the DNA. TRBV21-1 is a pseudogene segment. The CDR3 coding sequence is TGTGCCAGCAGCGGCGGACTAGCGGGCGCAGCCCACGAGCAGTACTTC. Its protein is CASSGGLAGAAHEQYF.